This is a list of T cell receptor beta chains from one sample in a study of blood T cells in healthy people across ages. TCRdb ran MiXCR on the 5' RACE reads and lists one entry per CDR3 protein. Among some 900,000 distinct CDR3 sequences listed, around 48% were seen once. Material for sequencing was blood. These TCRs come from a man aged 30 to 39 in good health. The CDR3 runs from the conserved cysteine through the conserved F or W. The D gene is left open where the match is weak. Size is stated for part of the rows, as once, few or many counts, or as a class when the clone is expanded.

J: TRBJ2-7
V: TRBV11-2
size: many
D: TRBD1
length: 13
DNA: TGTGCCAGCAGCGACAGGGTCCCCTACGAGCAGTACTTC
CDR3: CASSDRVPYEQYF

J: TRBJ2-1
V: TRBV24-1
size: NA
D: NA
length: 18
DNA: TGTGCCACCAGTGCCACTTGGGGGGACGGTAGCTCCTACAATGAGCAGTTCTTC
CDR3: CATSATWGDGSSYNEQFF

J: TRBJ2-5
V: TRBV20-1
size: few
D: NA
length: 13
DNA: TGCAGTGCTTCTCAGGGGCCTCAAGAGACCCAGTACTTC
CDR3: CSASQGPQETQYF

J: TRBJ2-5
V: TRBV5-1
size: few
D: NA
length: 13
DNA: TGCGCCAGCGGGAGGCAGGGTCCGGAGACCCAGTACTTC
CDR3: CASGRQGPETQYF

J: TRBJ2-7
V: TRBV28
size: NA
D: NA
length: 13
DNA: TGTGCCAGCAGCGGTGCCCCTATTTACGAGCAGTACTTC
CDR3: CASSGAPIYEQYF

J: TRBJ2-1
V: TRBV29-1
size: few
D: NA
length: 14
DNA: TGCAGCGTTGATGGACAGCTTCAGGCATCGGGGCAGTTCTTC
CDR3: CSVDGQLQASGQFF

J: TRBJ2-3
V: TRBV15
size: NA
D: TRBD1
length: 16
DNA: TGTGCCACCAGCAGAACGGACAGGGGGCCCGTAGATACGCAGTATTTT
CDR3: CATSRTDRGPVDTQYF

J: TRBJ1-2
V: TRBV12-3/TRBV12-4
size: NA
D: TRBD1
length: 16
DNA: TGTGCCAGCAGTTTATTTCGGCGGGACAGGGGGCATGGCTACACCTTC
CDR3: CASSLFRRDRGHGYTF

J: TRBJ2-7
V: TRBV6-2/TRBV6-3
size: few
D: TRBD2
length: 14
DNA: TGTGCCAGCATCCCTAGCGGGGGACCCTACGAGCAGTACTTC
CDR3: CASIPSGGPYEQYF

J: TRBJ2-1
V: TRBV7-2
size: NA
D: TRBD2
length: 16
DNA: TGTGCCAGCAGCTTCCGCGGGGGGGCTATCGGGAATGAGCAGTTCTTC
CDR3: CASSFRGGAIGNEQFF

J: TRBJ2-2
V: TRBV9
size: few
D: NA
length: 15
DNA: TGTGCCAGCAGCTTAGACGGAGTAGGAACCGGGGAGCTGTTTTTT
CDR3: CASSLDGVGTGELFF

J: TRBJ2-4
V: TRBV28
size: NA
D: TRBD1
length: 18
DNA: TGTGCCAGCAGTCCACTGGGACAGGGGAGGGGAGCCAAAAACATTCAGTACTTC
CDR3: CASSPLGQGRGAKNIQYF

J: TRBJ2-2
V: TRBV24-1
size: NA
D: TRBD2
length: 14
DNA: TGTGCCACGGGAGGGGAGCTTCAAACCGGGGAGCTGTTTTTT
CDR3: CATGGELQTGELFF

J: TRBJ2-7
V: TRBV9
size: NA
D: NA
length: 14
DNA: TGTGCCAGCAGCGTAGCGGTGGGCTCCTACGAGCAGTACTTC
CDR3: CASSVAVGSYEQYF

J: TRBJ2-2
V: TRBV11-2
size: NA
D: NA
length: 13
DNA: TGTGCCAGCAGTCAGTTGGAGTCCGGGGAGCTGTTTTTT
CDR3: CASSQLESGELFF

J: TRBJ2-1
V: TRBV6-5
size: NA
D: TRBD1
length: 17
DNA: TGTGCCAGCAGTTACTCGAGTTTAGGCAGGGGGCCCAATGAGCAGTTCTTC
CDR3: CASSYSSLGRGPNEQFF

J: TRBJ2-1
V: TRBV20-1
size: NA
D: TRBD1
length: 13
DNA: TGCAGTGCTACCACAGGGGGCAGGGATGAGCAGTTCTTC
CDR3: CSATTGGRDEQFF

J: TRBJ2-2
V: TRBV9
size: NA
D: TRBD1
length: 15
DNA: TGTGCCAGCAGCTCGACAGGGGCGAACACCGGGGAGCTGTTTTTT
CDR3: CASSSTGANTGELFF

J: TRBJ2-1
V: TRBV7-9
size: many
D: NA
length: 14
DNA: TGTGCCAGCAGCGCCGCACAGGGTGGAAATGAGCAGTTCTTC
CDR3: CASSAAQGGNEQFF

J: TRBJ2-2
V: TRBV20-1
size: NA
D: NA
length: 14
DNA: TGCAGTGCTAGTTCTCGAAAGGGGTTCGGGGAGCTGTTTTTT
CDR3: CSASSRKGFGELFF

J: TRBJ1-5
V: TRBV4-3
size: NA
D: NA
length: 15
DNA: TGCGCCAGCAGCCAAGATACCCAGGGCAATCAGCCCCAGCATTTT
CDR3: CASSQDTQGNQPQHF

J: TRBJ1-2
V: TRBV2
size: NA
D: NA
length: 12
DNA: TGTGCCAGCAGGGTATCCAACTATGGCTACACCTTC
CDR3: CASRVSNYGYTF

J: TRBJ2-7
V: TRBV3-1
size: NA
D: NA
length: 12
DNA: TGTGCCAGCGGAGTAAGAGGGGGGGAGCAGTACTTC
CDR3: CASGVRGGEQYF

J: TRBJ2-1
V: TRBV4-1
size: few
D: TRBD2
length: 16
DNA: TGCGCCAGCAGCGCCGGGACTAGCGGGGGGGCCTATGAGCAGTTCTTC
CDR3: CASSAGTSGGAYEQFF

J: TRBJ2-1
V: TRBV20-1
size: NA
D: TRBD1
length: 15
DNA: TGCAGTGCTAGATCTCGGGACAGAGTCAACAATGAGCAGTTCTTC
CDR3: CSARSRDRVNNEQFF

J: TRBJ2-4
V: TRBV5-1
size: NA
D: NA
length: 15
DNA: TGCGCCAGCAGCTTGGCCGGGGGGCCCAGTTGGGAGCAGTACTTC
CDR3: CASSLAGGPSWEQYF

J: TRBJ2-4
V: TRBV15
size: few
D: NA
length: 16
DNA: TGTGCCACCAGCAGAGACGCGGGGGCTGACAAAAACATTCAGTACTTC
CDR3: CATSRDAGADKNIQYF

J: TRBJ2-7
V: TRBV6-2/TRBV6-3
size: NA
D: NA
length: 16
DNA: TGTGCCAGCAGTCGCCCCCGGGACGAAAACGACTACGAGCAGTACTTC
CDR3: CASSRPRDENDYEQYF

J: TRBJ2-7
V: TRBV21-1
size: NA
D: NA
length: 17
DNA: TGTGCCAGCAGTAGGACAGGCGGATCGAGTTTCTCCTACGAGCAGTACTTC
CDR3: CASSRTGGSSFSYEQYF

J: TRBJ2-3
V: TRBV6-2/TRBV6-3
size: NA
D: NA
length: 9
DNA: TGTGTCAGCAACGATACGCAGTATTTT
CDR3: CVSNDTQYF

J: TRBJ2-7
V: TRBV3-1
size: few
D: NA
length: 15
DNA: TGTGCCAGCAGCCTCCACCCTGGGACTTCCTACGAGCAGTACTTC
CDR3: CASSLHPGTSYEQYF

J: TRBJ2-7
V: TRBV12-3/TRBV12-4
size: NA
D: TRBD2
length: 14
DNA: TGTGCCAGCAGTTTGCGGGGGGGTATCCACGAGCAGTACTTC
CDR3: CASSLRGGIHEQYF

J: TRBJ2-5
V: TRBV20-1
size: many
D: NA
length: 12
DNA: TGCAGTGCCGCGGGACTTCGGGAGACCCAGTACTTC
CDR3: CSAAGLRETQYF

J: TRBJ2-5
V: TRBV6-2/TRBV6-3
size: NA
D: NA
length: 13
DNA: TGTGCCAGCAGTTGGGCTAGGGAAGAGACCCAGTACTTC
CDR3: CASSWAREETQYF

J: TRBJ1-5
V: TRBV5-1
size: NA
D: NA
length: 14
DNA: TGCGCCAGCAGCTTGGGGGAATGGGGTCAGCCCCAGCATTTT
CDR3: CASSLGEWGQPQHF

J: TRBJ2-7
V: TRBV6-4
size: NA
D: TRBD1
length: 14
DNA: TGTGCCAGCAGTGACTGGGACAGCTCCTACGGGCAGTACTTC
CDR3: CASSDWDSSYGQYF

J: TRBJ1-6
V: TRBV6-5
size: NA
D: NA
length: 13
DNA: TGTGCCAGCAGTTACTCTTCTAATTCACCCCTCCACTTT
CDR3: CASSYSSNSPLHF

J: TRBJ2-5
V: TRBV20-1
size: NA
D: TRBD2
length: 15
DNA: TGCAGAGCTAGTGCAGCGGGGACGGGGAGTGAGACCCAGTACTTC
CDR3: CRASAAGTGSETQYF

J: TRBJ1-2
V: TRBV3-1
size: NA
D: TRBD1
length: 13
DNA: TGTGCCAGCAGCCCACAGGGGCCTTCTGGCTACACCTTC
CDR3: CASSPQGPSGYTF

J: TRBJ1-1
V: TRBV20-1
size: few
D: TRBD1
length: 15
DNA: TGCAGTGCCCCAAAACAGGGGGCATGGAACACTGAAGCTTTCTTT
CDR3: CSAPKQGAWNTEAFF